These 20 T cell receptor beta chains originate from one sample sequenced in a study of blood T cells in healthy people across ages. A second PCR of 7 to 11 cycles used a sample-barcoded 5' primer and a J-beta primer mix. MiXCR was run by TCRdb on the 5' RACE reads, yielding one entry per CDR3 protein. This sample yields almost 1 million distinct CDR3 sequences, of which 51% are seen a single time; 20% to 25% belongs to the top ten. Sequences were obtained from blood. All receptors derive from a woman in her sixties or seventies in good health.

The chain has TRBV29-1 and TRBJ2-7; D is possibly TRBD2 (6 bases). Germline assignment: CDR1 SQVTM and CDR2 ANQGSEA. The V and J ends lost 7 bases and 6 bases respectively, with 19 bases between them. This CDR3 spans 13 amino acids. The CDR3 here is CSGGEGTGVEQYF. CDR3 nucleotides: TGCAGCGGGGGGGAAGGTACAGGCGTCGAGCAGTACTTC.

This clonotype was detected once. The chain is built from TRBV7-2 and TRBJ2-5; D gene unclear. CDR3 length equals 16 residues. Deletions cut 1 base from V and 4 bases from J, with 16 bases between. Germline V lookup: CDR1 SGHTA, CDR2 FQGNSA. CDR3 protein: CASSLGTSNLRETQYF. CDR3 bases: TGTGCCAGCAGCTTAGGGACGTCTAATCTCCGAGAGACCCAGTACTTC. Filled out from reference TRBV7-2 and TRBJ2-5, the complete variable domain reads GAGVSQSPSNKVTEKGKDVELRCDPISGHTALYWYRQSLGQGLEFLIYFQGNSAPDKSGLPSDRFSAERTGGSVSTLTIQRTQQEDSAVYLCASSLGTSNLRETQYFGPGTRLLVL.

The V and J genes are TRBV6-1 and TRBJ2-7, with 7 positions matching TRBD1. Germline CDR1 reads MNHNS; CDR2 reads SASEGT. CDR3 length: 15 residues. J gave up 0 bases and V 6 bases, and 8 bases lay outside the gene matches. The CDR3 region is CASRTGQSISYEQYF. CDR3 in DNA: TGTGCCAGCAGGACGGGACAGTCAATCTCCTACGAGCAGTACTTC.

The table lists this clonotype with a few counts. This rearrangement joins TRBV6-5 to TRBJ1-5; 7 nucleotides line up with TRBD1. Germline CDR1 is MNHEY and CDR2 is SVGAGI. With V trimmed by 5 bases and J by 2 bases, 3 bases remained unmatched. The length of the CDR3 is 14 residues. The CDR3 loop is CASSKTGGNQPQHF. CDR3 DNA sequence: TGTGCCAGCAGTAAAACAGGGGGCAATCAGCCCCAGCATTTT.

Note on this clonotype: One end of the junction varies from germline; a read error may be responsible. This rearrangement joins TRBV4-1 to TRBJ1-2; weak D call: TRBD1 (5 bases). Germline CDR1 is MGHRA and CDR2 is YSYEKL. The CDR3 is 13 residues long. CDR3 coding DNA: TGTGCCAGCAGCCAAGAGGGACTTTACGGCTACACCTTC. Its protein is CASSQEGLYGYTF.

This clonotype appeared a single time. The chain has TRBV28 and TRBJ1-2, with 10 bases identical to TRBD1. The junction had 4 bases not matched to a gene; V was cut back by 6 bases and J by 6 bases. The CDR3 covers 13 residues. The V gene's germline CDR1 is MDHEN and CDR2 SYDVKM. The CDR3: CASRTGGVDGYTF. Here the CDR3 DNA reads TGTGCCAGCAGGACAGGGGGCGTCGATGGCTACACCTTC.

As concerns this clonotype: A read error may explain this, as a much larger clone is one base away. J is TRBJ1-2 and V is TRBV28; D is unclear. Germline CDR1 is MDHEN and CDR2 is SYDVKM. This CDR3 comprises 16 residues. V dropped 6 bases and J dropped 4 bases, with 21 bases sitting between them. Here the CDR3 DNA reads TGTGCCAGCAGCTACCCTGCGTTCCAAAACAGCTATGGCTACACCTTC. This translates into CASSYPAFQNSYGYTF.

V and J are TRBV2 and TRBJ2-7; 9 bases match TRBD1. V lost 6 bases to trimming and J lost 4 bases; unmatched junction nucleotides: 7. The CDR3 is 14 amino acids. Per germline, CDR1 SNHLY and CDR2 FYNNEI. CDR3 amino acids: CASRNRQGGYEQYF. The CDR3 nucleotides are TGTGCCAGCAGGAACCGACAGGGGGGATACGAGCAGTACTTC. The full variable domain, rest sourced from reference TRBV2 and TRBJ2-7, is EPEVTQTPSHQVTQMGQEVILRCVPISNHLYFYWYRQILGQKVEFLVSFYNNEISEKSEIFDDQFSVERPDGSNFTLKIRSTKLEDSAMYFCASRNRQGGYEQYFGPGTRLTVT.

This rearrangement joins TRBV10-3 to TRBJ1-1; the match to TRBD1 covers 7 bases. V lost 5 bases, J lost 3 bases, and 3 bases stayed unmatched. Looked up from germline, CDR1 is ENHRY and CDR2 is SYGVKD. The CDR3 sequence is 13 residues long. CDR3 in DNA: TGTGCCATCAGTATCAGGGGGGACACTGAAGCTTTCTTT. Amino acid sequence: CAISIRGDTEAFF.

In regard to this clonotype: At one end, the junction sequence differs from germline, possibly due to a read error. The V gene is TRBV27, the J gene TRBJ2-7, with TRBD1 matching over 7 bases. The V gene's germline CDR1 is MNHEY and CDR2 SMNVEV (reference sequence). The CDR3 sequence is 15 residues long. CDR3 sequence (DNA): TGTGTCAGCATATCGTGGACAGGACATTCCTACGAGCAGTACTTC. It translates to CVSISWTGHSYEQYF.

The rearrangement uses TRBV28 and TRBJ2-5, with a possible D match to TRBD1 (6 bases). The V and J ends lost 6 bases and 7 bases respectively, with 9 bases between them. This CDR3 contains 11 residues. In germline, CDR1 is MDHEN, CDR2 SYDVKM. CDR3 residues: CASRETGTQYF. The CDR3 bases are TGTGCCAGCAGGGAGACAGGGACCCAGTACTTC.

This chain uses TRBV12-3 or TRBV12-4 with TRBJ1-5; D gene uncertain. Trimming stripped 6 bases from V and 6 bases from J, with 18 bases between. The CDR3 is made up of 15 amino acids. CDR3 DNA sequence: TGTGCCAGCAGGGCCGGCGGGTCCGATTTTCAGCCCCAGCATTTT. Its translation is CASRAGGSDFQPQHF.

The chain is built from TRBV12-3 or TRBV12-4 and TRBJ2-1, with D possibly matching TRBD2 (6 bases). V lost 8 bases and J 8 bases, leaving 22 bases between the germline ends. This CDR3 contains 15 residues. The CDR3 loop reads CASATPWRDVYEQFF. As DNA, the CDR3 is TGTGCCAGCGCGACTCCTTGGCGGGACGTCTATGAGCAGTTCTTC.

The chain combines TRBV29-1 with TRBJ2-1; 9 nucleotides match TRBD2. This CDR3 region has 14 residues. Germline values: CDR1 SQVTM, CDR2 ANQGSEA. Here the CDR3 reads CLGGGGDSYNEQFF. The DNA of the CDR3 is TGCCTGGGGGGCGGGGGGGATTCCTACAATGAGCAGTTCTTC.

The chain combines TRBV4-3 with TRBJ2-3; D possibly matches TRBD1 or TRBD2 (5 bases each). CDR1 and CDR2 (germline): LGHNA, YSLEER. Trimming stripped 5 bases from V and 2 bases from J, with 8 bases between. The CDR3 totals 13 residues. The CDR3 DNA reads as TGCGCCAGCAGCGAGGGGTACACAGATACGCAGTATTTT. Translating gives CASSEGYTDTQYF.

The CDR3 region is CAISGTETSGYNEQFF. The CDR3 region has the DNA TGTGCCATCAGTGGGACCGAGACTAGCGGTTACAATGAGCAGTTCTTC. The rearrangement joins TRBV10-3 to TRBJ2-1, with TRBD2 matching 9 bases. The J segment lost 4 bases and the V segment lost 4 bases, leaving 8 bases of the junction unmatched. Per the germline V gene, CDR1 is ENHRY and CDR2 is SYGVKD. CDR3 size: 16 residues.

This clonotype has a handful of counts. The chain carries TRBV3-1 and TRBJ1-2; tentatively, D is TRBD1 (6 bases). This CDR3 comprises 14 residues. The V gene's germline CDR1 is LGHDT and CDR2 YNNKEL (reference sequence). V dropped 4 bases and J dropped 2 bases, with 11 bases sitting between them. The CDR3 sequence: CASSRTVGNYGYTF. The CDR3 coding sequence is TGTGCCAGCAGCCGGACAGTCGGAAACTATGGCTACACCTTC.

This chain uses TRBV6-1 with TRBJ1-4; TRBD1 is a possible D gene (6 bases). V lost 3 bases and J lost 4, with 15 bases in between. From germline, CDR1 is MNHNS and CDR2 SASEGT. The CDR3 runs 16 residues. CDR3 sequence reads: CASSEGLGTINEKLFF. The CDR3 DNA sequence: TGTGCCAGCAGTGAGGGTCTGGGGACAATTAATGAAAAACTGTTTTTT.

This clonotype was counted a few times. The rearrangement links TRBV28 to TRBJ2-7; tentatively, D is TRBD1 (5 bases). V lost 6 bases, J lost 2 bases, and 17 bases lay in between. Germline values: CDR1 MDHEN, CDR2 SYDVKM. This CDR3 is 15 amino acids long. The CDR3 DNA follows: TGTGCCAGCAGATCAGGGCCCTTCGATACCTACGAGCAGTACTTC. Translated: CASRSGPFDTYEQYF.

The chain is built from TRBV6-5 and TRBJ2-5; tentatively, D is TRBD2 (5 bases). The CDR3 is 14 amino acids. Germline V gene lookup returns CDR1 MNHEY and CDR2 SVGAGI. V shed 2 bases and J shed 4 bases, with 11 bases lying between them. CDR3 region: CASSYGLGRETQYF. CDR3 DNA sequence: TGTGCCAGCAGTTACGGCCTGGGGAGAGAGACCCAGTACTTC.